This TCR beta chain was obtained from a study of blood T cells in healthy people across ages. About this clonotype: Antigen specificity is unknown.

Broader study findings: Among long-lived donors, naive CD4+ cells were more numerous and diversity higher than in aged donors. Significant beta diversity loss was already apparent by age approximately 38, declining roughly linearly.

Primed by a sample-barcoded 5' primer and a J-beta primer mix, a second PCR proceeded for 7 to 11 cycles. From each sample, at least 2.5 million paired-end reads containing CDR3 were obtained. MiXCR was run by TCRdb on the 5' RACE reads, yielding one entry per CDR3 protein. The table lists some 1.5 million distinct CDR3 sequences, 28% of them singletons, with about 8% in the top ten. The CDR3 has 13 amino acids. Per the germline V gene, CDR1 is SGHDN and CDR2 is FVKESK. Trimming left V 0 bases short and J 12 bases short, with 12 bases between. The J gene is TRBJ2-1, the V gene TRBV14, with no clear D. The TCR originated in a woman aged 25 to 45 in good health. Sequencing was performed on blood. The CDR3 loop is CASSQEGRTVQFF. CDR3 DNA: TGTGCCAGCAGCCAAGAGGGCCGGACCGTGCAGTTCTTC.